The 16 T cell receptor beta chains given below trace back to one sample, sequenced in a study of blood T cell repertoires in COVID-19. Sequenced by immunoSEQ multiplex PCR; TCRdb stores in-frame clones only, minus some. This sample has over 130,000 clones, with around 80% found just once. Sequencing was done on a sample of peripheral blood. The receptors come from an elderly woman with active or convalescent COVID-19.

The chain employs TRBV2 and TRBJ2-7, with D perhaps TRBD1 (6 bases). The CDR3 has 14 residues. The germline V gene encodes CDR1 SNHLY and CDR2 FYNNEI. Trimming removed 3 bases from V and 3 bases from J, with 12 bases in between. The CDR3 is CASSEQGISYEQYF. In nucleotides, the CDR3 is TGTGCCAGCAGTGAGCAGGGGATTAGCTACGAGCAGTACTTC.

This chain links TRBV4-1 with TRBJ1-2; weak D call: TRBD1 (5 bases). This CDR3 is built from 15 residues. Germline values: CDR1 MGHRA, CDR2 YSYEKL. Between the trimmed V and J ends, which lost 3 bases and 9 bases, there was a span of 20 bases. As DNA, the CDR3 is TGCGCCAGCAGCCAGGAAACGACAGTCCTAGTTAGCTACACCTTC. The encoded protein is CASSQETTVLVSYTF.

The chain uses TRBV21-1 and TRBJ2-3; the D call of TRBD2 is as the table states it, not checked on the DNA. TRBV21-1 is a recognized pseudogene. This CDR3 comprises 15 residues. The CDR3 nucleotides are TGTGCCAGCAGCATTGGGACTTCTAGCACAGATACGCAGTATTTT. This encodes CASSIGTSSTDTQYF.

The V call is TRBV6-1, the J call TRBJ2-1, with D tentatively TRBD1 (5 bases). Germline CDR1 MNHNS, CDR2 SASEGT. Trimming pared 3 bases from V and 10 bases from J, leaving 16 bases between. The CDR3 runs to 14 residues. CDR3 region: CASSESRVLGEQFF. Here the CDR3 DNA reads TGTGCCAGCAGTGAGTCCAGGGTATTGGGCGAGCAGTTCTTC.

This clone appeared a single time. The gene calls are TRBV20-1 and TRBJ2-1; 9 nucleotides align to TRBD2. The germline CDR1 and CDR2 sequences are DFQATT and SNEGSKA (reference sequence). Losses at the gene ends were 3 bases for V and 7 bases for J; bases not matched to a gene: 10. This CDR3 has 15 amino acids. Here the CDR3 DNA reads TGCAGTGCTAGTGTACTAGCGGGCAGGGGGAATGAGCAGTTCTTC. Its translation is CSASVLAGRGNEQFF.

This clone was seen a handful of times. CDR3 bases: TGTGCCACCAGCAGAGATCTAGACGTCCTCGTGGGCTACACCTTC. Translated, it gives CATSRDLDVLVGYTF. V usage is TRBV15 and J usage is TRBJ1-2; D unclear. The V and J ends lost 0 bases and 8 bases respectively, with 16 bases between them. The germline V gene encodes CDR1 LNHNV and CDR2 YYDKDF (reference sequence). The CDR3 extends over 15 amino acids.

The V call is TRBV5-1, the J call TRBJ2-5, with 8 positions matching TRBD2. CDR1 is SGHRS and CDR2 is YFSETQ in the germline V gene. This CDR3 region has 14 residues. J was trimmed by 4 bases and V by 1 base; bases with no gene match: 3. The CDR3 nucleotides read TGCGCCAGCAGCTTGACCGGGACTAGAGAGACCCAGTACTTC. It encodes CASSLTGTRETQYF.

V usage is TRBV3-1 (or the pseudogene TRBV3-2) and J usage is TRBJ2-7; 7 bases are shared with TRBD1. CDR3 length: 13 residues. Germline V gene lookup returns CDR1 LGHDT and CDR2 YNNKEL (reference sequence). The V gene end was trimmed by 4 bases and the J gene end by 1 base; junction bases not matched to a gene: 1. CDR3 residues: CASSLQGSYEQYF. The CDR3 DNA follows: TGTGCCAGCAGCCTACAGGGGTCCTACGAGCAGTACTTC.

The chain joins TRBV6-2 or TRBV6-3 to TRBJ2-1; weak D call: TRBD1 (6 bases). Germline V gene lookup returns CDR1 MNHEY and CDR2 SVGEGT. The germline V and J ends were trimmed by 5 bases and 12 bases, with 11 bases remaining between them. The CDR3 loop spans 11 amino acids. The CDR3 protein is CASSQGFLQFF. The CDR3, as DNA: TGTGCCAGCAGTCAGGGGTTTCTGCAGTTCTTC.

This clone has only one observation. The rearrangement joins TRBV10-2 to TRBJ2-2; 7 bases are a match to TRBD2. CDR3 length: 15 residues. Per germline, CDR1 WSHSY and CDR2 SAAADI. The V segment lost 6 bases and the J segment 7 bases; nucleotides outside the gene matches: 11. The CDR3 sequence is CASRDGGIVFGELFF. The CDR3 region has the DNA TGCGCCAGCAGAGACGGGGGGATAGTATTCGGGGAGCTGTTTTTT.

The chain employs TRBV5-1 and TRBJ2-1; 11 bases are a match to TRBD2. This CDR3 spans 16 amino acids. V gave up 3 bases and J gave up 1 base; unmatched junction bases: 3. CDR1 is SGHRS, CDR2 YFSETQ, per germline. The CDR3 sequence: CASSSSSGGSYNEQFF. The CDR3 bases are TGCGCCAGCAGCTCGTCTAGCGGGGGGTCCTACAATGAGCAGTTCTTC.

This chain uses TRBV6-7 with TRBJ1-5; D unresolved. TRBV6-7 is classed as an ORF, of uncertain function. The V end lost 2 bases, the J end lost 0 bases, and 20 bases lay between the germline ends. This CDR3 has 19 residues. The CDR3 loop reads CASSYPFLGCGYSNQPQHF. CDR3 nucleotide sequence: TGTGCCAGCAGTTACCCGTTTCTCGGTTGTGGTTATAGCAATCAGCCCCAGCATTTT.

CDR3 sequence (DNA): TGCGCCAGCAGTTATTACGGGACAGGGGCTTCCTACGAGCAGTACTTC. The encoded protein is CASSYYGTGASYEQYF. The V call is TRBV5-1, the J call TRBJ2-7, with 10 bases lining up with TRBD1. Germline assignment: CDR1 SGHRS and CDR2 YFSETQ. There are 16 residues in the CDR3. The J segment lost 1 base and the V segment lost 5 bases, leaving 9 bases of the junction unmatched.

Here the CDR3 DNA reads TGTGCCAGCAATCTTTGGCCATGGAATGAGCAGTTCTTC. Translating it yields CASNLWPWNEQFF. This chain joins TRBV28 and TRBJ2-1; D gene uncertain. Trimming left V 7 bases short and J 7 bases short, with 14 bases between. The CDR3 has 13 amino acids. Germline V gene sequence: CDR1 MDHEN, CDR2 SYDVKM.

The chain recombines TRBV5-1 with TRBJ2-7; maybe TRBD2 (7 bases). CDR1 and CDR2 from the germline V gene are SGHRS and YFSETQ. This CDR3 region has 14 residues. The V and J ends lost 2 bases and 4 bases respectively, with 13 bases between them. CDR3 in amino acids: CASSFGQRGYEQYF. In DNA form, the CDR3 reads TGCGCCAGCAGCTTCGGACAGCGGGGATACGAGCAGTACTTC.

The CDR3 protein is CASSPERANEKLFF. CDR3 in DNA: TGTGCCAGCAGCCCCGAGAGGGCTAATGAAAAACTGTTTTTT. V is TRBV5-4 and J is TRBJ1-4, with D unclear. CDR1 and CDR2 (germline): SGHNT, YYREEE (reference sequence). The CDR3 is 14 amino acids. Trimming left V 4 bases short and J 3 bases short, with 10 bases between.